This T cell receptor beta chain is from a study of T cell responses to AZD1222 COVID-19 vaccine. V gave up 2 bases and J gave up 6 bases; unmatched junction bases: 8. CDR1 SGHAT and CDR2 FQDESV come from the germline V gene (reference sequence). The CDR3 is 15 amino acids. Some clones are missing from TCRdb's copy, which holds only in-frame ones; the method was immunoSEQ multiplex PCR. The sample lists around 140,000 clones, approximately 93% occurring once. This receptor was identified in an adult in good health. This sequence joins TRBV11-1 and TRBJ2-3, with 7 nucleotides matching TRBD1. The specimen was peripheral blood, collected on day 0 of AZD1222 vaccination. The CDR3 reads CASSLYRGTVDTQYF. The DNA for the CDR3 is TGTGCCAGCAGCTTATACAGGGGTACCGTTGATACGCAGTATTTT.